Listed below are T cell receptor beta chains from one sample, sequenced in a study of CD8 T cells in Susac syndrome. TCRdb re-analysed the immunoSEQ multiplex PCR reads in MiXCR, keeping a single row per CDR3 protein. Here the sample spans 150,000 to 200,000 distinct CDR3 sequences, 91% being singletons. The sample comprised CD4+ T cells from PBMCs. The receptors stem from a human donor with Susac syndrome. CDR3s leave out the opening cysteine and the closing phenylalanine or tryptophan. The D gene is left open where the match is weak.

v_gene	j_gene	d_gene	CDR3aa
TRBV3-1	TRBJ2-1	NA	ASSPQLDSEQGF
TRBV20-1	TRBJ2-2	NA	SATTSGTGELF
TRBV7-9	TRBJ2-5	TRBD1	ASSLPSTGGFQETQY
TRBV12-3/TRBV12-4	TRBJ1-1	TRBD1	ASSRRDRGTEAF
TRBV5-5	TRBJ2-1	NA	ASSLMRRPLAQF
TRBV12-3/TRBV12-4	TRBJ2-5	TRBD1	ASGGQGARETQY
TRBV5-1	TRBJ2-7	TRBD2	ASSSGPGGREQY
TRBV6-1	TRBJ2-3	NA	ASSAGYAGVDTQY
TRBV6-2/TRBV6-3	TRBJ2-4	NA	ASSSAGAAENIQY
TRBV29-1	TRBJ1-1	NA	SSRTRSDTEAF
TRBV6-6	TRBJ2-1	NA	ASSHYPRAAYNEQF
TRBV20-1	TRBJ2-1	TRBD2	SAVLAGQGNEQF
TRBV5-6	TRBJ2-7	NA	ASSLVLRTYEQY
TRBV6-2/TRBV6-3	TRBJ1-2	NA	ASSYDSTGYT
TRBV28	TRBJ2-5	TRBD2	ASSRAGAVETQY
TRBV5-1	TRBJ2-3	TRBD2	ASSRRLAGGTTSTDTQY
TRBV18	TRBJ2-1	NA	ASSTGDWVNEQF
TRBV18	TRBJ2-3	NA	ASSRKRSGPDTQY
TRBV6-1	TRBJ1-1	TRBD1	ASSELDRGNPEAF
TRBV5-6	TRBJ2-1	TRBD1	ASSLLLRGLGNEQF
TRBV27	TRBJ2-1	TRBD2	ASSRKSGRAYNEQF
TRBV9	TRBJ1-5	NA	ASSPQGLLNQPQH
TRBV9	TRBJ2-7	NA	ASSVAGNYEQY
TRBV7-9	TRBJ1-4	NA	ASSLGPTNEKLF
TRBV18	TRBJ1-6	NA	ASSPQVSYNSPLH
TRBV5-6	TRBJ2-3	TRBD2	ASTRRLSAGGQADTQY
TRBV12-3/TRBV12-4	TRBJ2-5	NA	ASSTPTPAQETQY
TRBV5-4	TRBJ2-4	NA	ASSLEGGVNIQY
TRBV28	TRBJ2-1	TRBD2	ASRLTSGAWNEQF
TRBV5-1	TRBJ2-7	TRBD2	ASSLETAGGLWEQY
TRBV10-3	TRBJ1-5	TRBD1	ATGTGDQPQH
TRBV29-1	TRBJ1-1	NA	SVAGRLANTEAF
TRBV4-1	TRBJ1-4	NA	ASSQGGHSTNEKLF
TRBV6-5	TRBJ2-5	TRBD1	ASKGTGVETQY
TRBV6-1	TRBJ2-5	NA	ASSELKETQY
TRBV12-3/TRBV12-4	TRBJ2-7	TRBD2	ASSLTSGSYEQY
TRBV7-2	TRBJ2-3	TRBD1	ASSLVGQGTDTQY
TRBV20-1	TRBJ1-5	TRBD1	SGQGVANQPQH
TRBV7-9	TRBJ2-2	NA	ASSAVEANTGELF
TRBV12-3/TRBV12-4	TRBJ2-7	NA	ASKRAHEQY
TRBV6-4	TRBJ2-3	NA	ASRGGGKMGPTQY
TRBV15	TRBJ2-7	NA	ATSRAGRSSYEQY
TRBV3-1	TRBJ1-2	NA	ASSKGGRYGYT
TRBV7-2	TRBJ2-5	TRBD2	ASSPRVAGVQETQY
TRBV18	TRBJ1-1	TRBD1	ASSQVGQQNTEAF
TRBV19	TRBJ2-5	TRBD2	ASSPLAGGRQETQY
TRBV7-8	TRBJ2-2	NA	ASSLTQGDVYETGELF
TRBV6-1	TRBJ2-5	TRBD2	ASSEVRLAGEGDQY
TRBV27	TRBJ1-2	NA	ASRPFRDTKGAWGYT
TRBV2	TRBJ1-2	TRBD1	AGDRGVGYT
TRBV24-1	TRBJ2-7	TRBD1	ATTPTGVNEQY
TRBV5-1	TRBJ2-3	NA	ASSRPQSRGEDYRTDTQY